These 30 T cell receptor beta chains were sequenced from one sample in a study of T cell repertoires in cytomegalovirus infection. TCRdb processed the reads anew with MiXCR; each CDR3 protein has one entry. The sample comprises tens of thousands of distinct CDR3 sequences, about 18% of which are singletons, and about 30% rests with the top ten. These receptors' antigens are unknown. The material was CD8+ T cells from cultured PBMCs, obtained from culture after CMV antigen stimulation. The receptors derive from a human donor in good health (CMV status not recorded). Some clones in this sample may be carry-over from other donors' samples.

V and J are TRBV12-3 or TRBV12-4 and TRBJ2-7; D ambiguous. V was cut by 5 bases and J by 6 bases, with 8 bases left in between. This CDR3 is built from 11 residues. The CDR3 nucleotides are TGTGCCAGCAGTGGCCCGTCCGAGCAGTACTTC. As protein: CASSGPSEQYF.

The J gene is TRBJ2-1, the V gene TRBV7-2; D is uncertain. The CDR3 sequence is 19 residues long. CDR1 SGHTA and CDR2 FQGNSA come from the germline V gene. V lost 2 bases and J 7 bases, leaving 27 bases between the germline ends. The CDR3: CASSLLSLLVSDDSNEQFF. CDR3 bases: TGTGCCAGCAGCTTATTGTCCCTCCTCGTATCGGATGACTCAAATGAGCAGTTCTTC.

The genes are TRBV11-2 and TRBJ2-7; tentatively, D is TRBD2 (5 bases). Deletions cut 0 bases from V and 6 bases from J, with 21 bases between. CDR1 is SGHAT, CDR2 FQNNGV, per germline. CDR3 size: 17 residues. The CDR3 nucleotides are TGTGCCAGCAGCTTAGATCTTAGGTTACGGGAAGGGCGCGAGCAGTACTTC. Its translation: CASSLDLRLREGREQYF.

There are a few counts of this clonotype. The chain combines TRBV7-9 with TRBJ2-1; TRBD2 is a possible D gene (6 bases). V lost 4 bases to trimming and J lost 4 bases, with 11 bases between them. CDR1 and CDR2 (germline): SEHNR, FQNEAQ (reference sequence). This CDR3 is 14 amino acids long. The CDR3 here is CASSSRLEYNEQFF. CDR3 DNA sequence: TGTGCCAGCAGCTCGCGACTAGAGTACAATGAGCAGTTCTTC.

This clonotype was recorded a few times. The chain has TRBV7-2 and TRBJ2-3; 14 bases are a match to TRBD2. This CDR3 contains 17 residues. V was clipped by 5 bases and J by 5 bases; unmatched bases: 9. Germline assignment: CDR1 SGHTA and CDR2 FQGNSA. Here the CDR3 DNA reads TGTGCCAGCAGCCGACTAGCGGGGGGGCGGTCGGGAGATACGCAGTATTTT. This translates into CASSRLAGGRSGDTQYF. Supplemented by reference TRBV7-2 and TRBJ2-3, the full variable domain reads GAGVSQSPSNKVTEKGKDVELRCDPISGHTALYWYRQSLGQGLEFLIYFQGNSAPDKSGLPSDRFSAERTGGSVSTLTIQRTQQEDSAVYLCASSRLAGGRSGDTQYFGPGTRLTVL.

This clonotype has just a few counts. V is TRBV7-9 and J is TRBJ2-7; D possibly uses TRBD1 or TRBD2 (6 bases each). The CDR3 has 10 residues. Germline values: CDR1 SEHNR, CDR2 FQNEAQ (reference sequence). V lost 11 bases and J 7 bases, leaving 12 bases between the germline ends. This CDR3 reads CAPGAGEQYF. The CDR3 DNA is TGTGCCCCGGGGGCTGGGGAGCAGTACTTC.

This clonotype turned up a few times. Here the CDR3 reads CASSQLGHWAFF. The CDR3 DNA is TGCGCCAGCAGCCAACTCGGGCACTGGGCTTTCTTT. This chain uses TRBV4-1 with TRBJ1-1; D not certain. Germline loops: CDR1 MGHRA, CDR2 YSYEKL. V lost 2 bases, J lost 11 bases, and 12 bases lay in between. The CDR3 extends over 12 amino acids.

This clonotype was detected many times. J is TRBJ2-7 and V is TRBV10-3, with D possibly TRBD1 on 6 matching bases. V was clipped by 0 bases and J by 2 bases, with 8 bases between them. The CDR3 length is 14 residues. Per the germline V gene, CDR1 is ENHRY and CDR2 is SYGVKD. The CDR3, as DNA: TGTGCCATCAGTGAGTCGGACAGCCCCTACGAGCAGTACTTC. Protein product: CAISESDSPYEQYF.

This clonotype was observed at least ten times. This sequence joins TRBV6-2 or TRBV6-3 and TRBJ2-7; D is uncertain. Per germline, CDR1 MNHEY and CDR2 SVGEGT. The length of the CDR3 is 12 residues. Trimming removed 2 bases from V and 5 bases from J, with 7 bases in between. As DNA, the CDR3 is TGTGCCAGCAGTTACCCCCCCCACGAGCAGTACTTC. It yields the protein CASSYPPHEQYF.

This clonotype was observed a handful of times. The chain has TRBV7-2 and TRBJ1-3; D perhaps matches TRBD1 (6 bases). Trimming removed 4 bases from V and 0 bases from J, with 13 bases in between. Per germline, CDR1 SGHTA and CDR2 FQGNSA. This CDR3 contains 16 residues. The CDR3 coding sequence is TGTGCCAGCAGCTATAGGGACACCAACTCTGGAAACACCATATATTTT. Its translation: CASSYRDTNSGNTIYF.

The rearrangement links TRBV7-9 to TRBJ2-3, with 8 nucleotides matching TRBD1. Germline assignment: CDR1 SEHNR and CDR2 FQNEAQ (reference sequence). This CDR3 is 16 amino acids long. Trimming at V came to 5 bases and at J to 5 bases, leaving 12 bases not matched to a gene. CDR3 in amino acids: CASSGTRQGRRDTQYF. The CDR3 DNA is TGTGCCAGCAGCGGTACCCGACAGGGGCGGAGAGATACGCAGTATTTT.

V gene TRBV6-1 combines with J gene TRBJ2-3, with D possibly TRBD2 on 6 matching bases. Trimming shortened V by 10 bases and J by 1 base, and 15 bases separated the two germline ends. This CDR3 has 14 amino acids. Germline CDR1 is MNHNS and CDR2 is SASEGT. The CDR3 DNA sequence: TGTGCCACAGCCTCGGGAGCGGGCACAGATACGCAGTATTTT. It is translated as CATASGAGTDTQYF.

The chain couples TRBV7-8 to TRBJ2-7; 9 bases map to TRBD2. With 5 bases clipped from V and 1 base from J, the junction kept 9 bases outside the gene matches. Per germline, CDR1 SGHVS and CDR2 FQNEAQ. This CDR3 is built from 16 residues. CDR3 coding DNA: TGTGCCAGCAGCGAACTCCGGACTAGCGCTTCCTACGAGCAGTACTTC. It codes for CASSELRTSASYEQYF.

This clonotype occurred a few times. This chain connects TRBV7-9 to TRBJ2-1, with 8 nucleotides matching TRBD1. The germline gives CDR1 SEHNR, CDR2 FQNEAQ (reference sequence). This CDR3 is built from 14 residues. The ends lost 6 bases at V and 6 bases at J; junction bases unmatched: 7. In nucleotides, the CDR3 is TGTGCCAGCAGTGGACAGGGACGGGCCAATGAGCAGTTCTTC. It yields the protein CASSGQGRANEQFF.

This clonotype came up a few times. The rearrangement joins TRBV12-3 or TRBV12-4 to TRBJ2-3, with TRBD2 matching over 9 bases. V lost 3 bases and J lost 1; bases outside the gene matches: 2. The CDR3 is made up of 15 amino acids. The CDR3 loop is CASSLASGGTDTQYF. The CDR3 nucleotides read TGTGCCAGCAGTTTGGCTAGCGGGGGCACAGATACGCAGTATTTT.

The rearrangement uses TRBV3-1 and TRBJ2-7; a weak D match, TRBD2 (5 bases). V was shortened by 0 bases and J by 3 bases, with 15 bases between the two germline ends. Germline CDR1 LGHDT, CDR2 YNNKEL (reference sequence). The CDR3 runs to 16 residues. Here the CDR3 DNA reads TGTGCCAGCAGCCAAGATACGGGGTCCCTTCGCTACGAGCAGTACTTC. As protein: CASSQDTGSLRYEQYF.

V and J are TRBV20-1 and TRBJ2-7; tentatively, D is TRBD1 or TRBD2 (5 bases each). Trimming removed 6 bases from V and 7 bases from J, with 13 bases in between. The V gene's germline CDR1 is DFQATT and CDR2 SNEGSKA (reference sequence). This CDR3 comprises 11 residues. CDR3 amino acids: CSAYTRGEQYF. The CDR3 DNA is TGCAGTGCCTATACTAGGGGTGAGCAGTACTTC.

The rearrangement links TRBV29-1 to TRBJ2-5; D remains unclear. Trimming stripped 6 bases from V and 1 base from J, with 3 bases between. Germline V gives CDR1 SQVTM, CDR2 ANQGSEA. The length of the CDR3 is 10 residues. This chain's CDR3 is CSVGQETQYF. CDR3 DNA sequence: TGCAGCGTAGGCCAAGAGACCCAGTACTTC.

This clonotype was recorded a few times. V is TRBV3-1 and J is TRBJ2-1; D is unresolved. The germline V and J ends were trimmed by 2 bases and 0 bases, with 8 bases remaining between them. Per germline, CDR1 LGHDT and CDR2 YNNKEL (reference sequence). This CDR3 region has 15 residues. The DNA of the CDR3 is TGTGCCAGCAGCCAACAACCCAGCTCCTACAATGAGCAGTTCTTC. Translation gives CASSQQPSSYNEQFF.

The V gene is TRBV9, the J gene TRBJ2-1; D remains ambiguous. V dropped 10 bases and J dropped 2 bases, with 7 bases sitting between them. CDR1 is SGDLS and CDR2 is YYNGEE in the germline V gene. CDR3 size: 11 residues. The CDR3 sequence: CAGTTYNEQFF. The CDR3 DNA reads TGTGCCGGCACTACCTACAATGAGCAGTTCTTC.

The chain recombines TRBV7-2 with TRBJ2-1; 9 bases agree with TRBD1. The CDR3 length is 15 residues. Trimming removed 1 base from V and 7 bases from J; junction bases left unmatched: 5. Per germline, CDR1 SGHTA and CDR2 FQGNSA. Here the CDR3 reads CASSLVQGAGNEQFF. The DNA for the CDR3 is TGTGCCAGCAGCTTAGTACAGGGGGCAGGGAATGAGCAGTTCTTC.

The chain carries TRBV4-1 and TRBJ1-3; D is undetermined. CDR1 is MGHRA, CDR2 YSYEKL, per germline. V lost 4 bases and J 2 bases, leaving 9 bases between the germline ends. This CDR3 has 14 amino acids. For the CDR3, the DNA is TGCGCCAGCAGCCTCACAGATACTGGAAACACCATATATTTT. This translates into CASSLTDTGNTIYF.

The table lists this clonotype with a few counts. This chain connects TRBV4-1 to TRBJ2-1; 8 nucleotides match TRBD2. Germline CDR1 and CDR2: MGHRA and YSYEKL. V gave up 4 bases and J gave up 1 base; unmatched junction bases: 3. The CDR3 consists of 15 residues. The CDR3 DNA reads TGCGCCAGCAGCCGAGCGGGGGAGTCCTACAATGAGCAGTTCTTC. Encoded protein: CASSRAGESYNEQFF.

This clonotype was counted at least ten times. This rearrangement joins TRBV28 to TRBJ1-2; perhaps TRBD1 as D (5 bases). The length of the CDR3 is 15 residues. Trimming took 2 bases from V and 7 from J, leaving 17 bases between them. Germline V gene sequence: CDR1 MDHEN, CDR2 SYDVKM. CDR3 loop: CASSLNLDSYGGYTF. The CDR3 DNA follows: TGTGCCAGCAGTTTAAATCTAGACAGCTACGGTGGCTACACCTTC.

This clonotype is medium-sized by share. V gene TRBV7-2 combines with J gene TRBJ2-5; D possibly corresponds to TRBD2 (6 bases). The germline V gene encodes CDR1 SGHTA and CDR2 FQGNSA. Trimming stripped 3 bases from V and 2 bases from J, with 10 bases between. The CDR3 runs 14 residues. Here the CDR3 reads CASSLDYQQETQYF. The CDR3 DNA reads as TGTGCCAGCAGCTTGGACTACCAACAAGAGACCCAGTACTTC. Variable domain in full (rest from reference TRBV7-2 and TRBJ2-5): GAGVSQSPSNKVTEKGKDVELRCDPISGHTALYWYRQSLGQGLEFLIYFQGNSAPDKSGLPSDRFSAERTGGSVSTLTIQRTQQEDSAVYLCASSLDYQQETQYFGPGTRLLVL.

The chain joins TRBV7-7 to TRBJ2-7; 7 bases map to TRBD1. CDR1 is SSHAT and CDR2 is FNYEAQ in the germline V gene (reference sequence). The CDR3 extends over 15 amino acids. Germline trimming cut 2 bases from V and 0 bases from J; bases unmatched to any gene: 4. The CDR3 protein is CASSLRQGFSYEQYF. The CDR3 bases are TGTGCCAGCAGCTTAAGACAGGGTTTCTCCTACGAGCAGTACTTC.

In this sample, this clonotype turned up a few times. The CDR3 DNA is TGTGCCAGCAGCTCCGCGGAAGCGAGGGGAAAAAAGTTAGATAGCAATCAGCCCCAGCATTTT. The encoded protein is CASSSAEARGKKLDSNQPQHF. The chain employs TRBV11-2 and TRBJ1-5; possible D gene TRBD1, 5 bases. Germline V gene lookup returns CDR1 SGHAT and CDR2 FQNNGV. The length of the CDR3 is 21 residues. V lost 4 bases, J lost 0 bases, and 28 bases lay in between.

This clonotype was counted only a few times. The CDR3 sequence: CASSFGLVATTEAFF. Here the CDR3 DNA reads TGTGCCAGCAGCTTTGGGTTGGTAGCGACCACTGAAGCTTTCTTT. The genes are TRBV7-2 and TRBJ1-1; no definite D call. V dropped 3 bases and J dropped 4 bases, with 15 bases sitting between them. There are 15 residues in the CDR3. Germline-derived CDR1 and CDR2 are SGHTA and FQGNSA.

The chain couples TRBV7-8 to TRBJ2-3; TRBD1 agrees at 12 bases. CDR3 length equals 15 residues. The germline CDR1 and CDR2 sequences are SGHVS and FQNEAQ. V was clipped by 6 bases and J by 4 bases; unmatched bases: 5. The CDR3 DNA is TGTGCCAGCAGACCGGGACAGGGGGCGGCAGATACGCAGTATTTT. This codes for CASRPGQGAADTQYF.

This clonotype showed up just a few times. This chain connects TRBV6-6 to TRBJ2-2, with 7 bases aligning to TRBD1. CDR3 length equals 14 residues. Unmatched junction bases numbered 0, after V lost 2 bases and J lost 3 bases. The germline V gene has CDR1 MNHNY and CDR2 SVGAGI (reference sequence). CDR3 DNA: TGTGCCAGCAGTTACGGGACAGACACCGGGGAGCTGTTTTTT. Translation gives CASSYGTDTGELFF.